The clone carrying this T cell receptor beta chain was detected once. What it recognizes is unknown. Looked up from germline, CDR1 is SGHRS and CDR2 is YFSETQ. The length of the CDR3 is 14 residues. The V gene lost 1 base and the J gene lost 5 bases, with 13 bases spanning the gap. The sample is drawn from a study of radiotherapy plus CTLA-4 blockade in lung cancer. Whole-study context: Objective response was observed in more than 15% of patients, and disease control in roughly 31%. Findings and limits, study-wide: Early blood T cell clone changes and increased post-radiation serum interferon-beta were reportedly the strongest response predictors. Following radiotherapy plus ipilimumab, tumor-derived TCR clones expanded in the blood.

TCRdb's table, derived via immunoSEQ multiplex PCR, lists solely in-frame clones and lacks some. In the table there are approximately 83,000 clones, about 79% of which are singletons. Focal radiation was given together with CTLA-4 blockade (ipilimumab) to patients with chemo-refractory metastatic non-small-cell lung cancer. The genes are TRBV5-1 and TRBJ2-7, with D tentatively TRBD2 (7 bases). This specimen consisted of peripheral blood, obtained from a patient treated with radiotherapy plus ipilimumab. This sequence originates from a human donor with non-small cell lung cancer who had a partial response to radiotherapy plus ipilimumab. Some clones in this sample may be carry-over from other donors' samples. The CDR3 region has the DNA TGCGCCAGCAGCTTGACAGGGAGGGAAGACGAGCAGTACTTC. It translates to CASSLTGREDEQYF.